Given below is one TCR beta chain in context. The data were taken from a study of blood T cell repertoires in COVID-19. The CDR3 sequence is 17 residues long. The V end was cut by 2 bases, the J end by 2 bases, with 13 bases between. CDR1 is MNHEY and CDR2 is SVGEGT in the germline V gene. The authors' processing: Reference gene primers were amplified, and this amplification served to estimate nucleated cell counts. This table comes from immunoSEQ multiplex PCR, and its TCRdb copy is limited to in-frame clones, with some not included. V and J calls and clone size come straight from that table; D and trimming were deduced from the DNA. The table shows tens of thousands of clones, with around 75% occurring only once.

The receptor's source is an elderly woman with active or convalescent COVID-19. V usage is TRBV6-2 or TRBV6-3 and J usage is TRBJ2-6; the D is unclear. The sequenced sample was peripheral blood. CDR3 sequence (DNA): TGTGCCAGCAGTTACCTGGGCAGCCAAACTGGGGCCAACGTCCTGACTTTC. Its protein product is CASSYLGSQTGANVLTF.